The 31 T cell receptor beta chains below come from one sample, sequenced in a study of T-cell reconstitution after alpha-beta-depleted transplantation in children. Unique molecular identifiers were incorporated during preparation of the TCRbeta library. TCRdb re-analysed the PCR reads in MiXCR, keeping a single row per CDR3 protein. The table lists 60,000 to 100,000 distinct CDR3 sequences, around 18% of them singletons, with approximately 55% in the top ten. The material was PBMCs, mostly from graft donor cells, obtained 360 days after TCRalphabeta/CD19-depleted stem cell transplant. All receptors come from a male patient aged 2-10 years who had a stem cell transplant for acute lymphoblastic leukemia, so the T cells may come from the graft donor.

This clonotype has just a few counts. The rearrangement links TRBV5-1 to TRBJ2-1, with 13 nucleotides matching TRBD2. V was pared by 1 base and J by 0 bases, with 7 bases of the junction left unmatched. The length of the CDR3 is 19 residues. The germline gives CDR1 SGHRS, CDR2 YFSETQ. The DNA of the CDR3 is TGCGCCAGCAGCTTGAGAGGACTAGCGGGAGTGAGCTCCTACAATGAGCAGTTCTTC. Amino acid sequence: CASSLRGLAGVSSYNEQFF.

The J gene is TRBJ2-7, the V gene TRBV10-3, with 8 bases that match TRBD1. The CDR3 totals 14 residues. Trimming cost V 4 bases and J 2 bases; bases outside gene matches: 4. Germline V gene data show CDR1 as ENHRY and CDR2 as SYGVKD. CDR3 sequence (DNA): TGTGCCATCAGTGTAGGACAGGGCCCCTACGAGCAGTACTTC. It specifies CAISVGQGPYEQYF.

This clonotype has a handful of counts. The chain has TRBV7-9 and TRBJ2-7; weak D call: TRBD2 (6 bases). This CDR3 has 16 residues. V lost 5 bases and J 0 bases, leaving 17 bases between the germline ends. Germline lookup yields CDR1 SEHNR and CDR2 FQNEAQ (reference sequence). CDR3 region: CASSPNTLAISYEQYF. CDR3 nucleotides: TGTGCCAGCAGCCCGAATACACTAGCAATCTCCTACGAGCAGTACTTC.

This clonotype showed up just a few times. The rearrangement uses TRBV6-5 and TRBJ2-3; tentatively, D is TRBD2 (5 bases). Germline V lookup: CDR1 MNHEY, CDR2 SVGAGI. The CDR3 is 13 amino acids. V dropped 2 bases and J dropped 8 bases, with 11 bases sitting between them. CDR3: CASSYGLEGTQYF. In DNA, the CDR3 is TGTGCCAGCAGTTACGGGCTAGAGGGTACGCAGTATTTT.

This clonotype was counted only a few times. In DNA form, the CDR3 reads TGTGCCAGCAGCTCCCATATGAACACTGAAGCTTTCTTT. Protein: CASSSHMNTEAFF. V is TRBV6-5 and J is TRBJ1-1; no firm D call. CDR3 size: 13 residues. V was trimmed by 6 bases and J by 0 bases, leaving 8 bases between them. Germline CDR1 and CDR2: MNHEY and SVGAGI.

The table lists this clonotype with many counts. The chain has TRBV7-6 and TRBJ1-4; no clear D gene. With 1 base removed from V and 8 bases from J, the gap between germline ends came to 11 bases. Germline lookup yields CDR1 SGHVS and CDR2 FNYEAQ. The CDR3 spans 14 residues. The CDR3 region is CASSLGTLGEKLFF. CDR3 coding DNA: TGTGCCAGCAGCTTAGGGACCTTAGGCGAAAAACTGTTTTTT.

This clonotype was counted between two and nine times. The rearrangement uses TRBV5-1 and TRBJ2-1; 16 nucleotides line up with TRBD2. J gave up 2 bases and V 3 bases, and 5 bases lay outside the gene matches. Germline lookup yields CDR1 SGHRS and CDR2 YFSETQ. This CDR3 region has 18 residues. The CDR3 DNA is TGCGCCAGCAGCTCGGGACTAGCGGGAGGGGGACCCTACAATGAGCAGTTCTTC. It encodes CASSSGLAGGGPYNEQFF.

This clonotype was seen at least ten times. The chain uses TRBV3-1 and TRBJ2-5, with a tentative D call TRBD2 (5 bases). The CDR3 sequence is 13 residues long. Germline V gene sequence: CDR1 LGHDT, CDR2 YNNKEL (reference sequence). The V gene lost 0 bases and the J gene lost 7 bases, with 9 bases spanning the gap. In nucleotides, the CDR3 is TGTGCCAGCAGCCAAGAGCAGGCGGGGACCCAGTACTTC. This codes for CASSQEQAGTQYF.

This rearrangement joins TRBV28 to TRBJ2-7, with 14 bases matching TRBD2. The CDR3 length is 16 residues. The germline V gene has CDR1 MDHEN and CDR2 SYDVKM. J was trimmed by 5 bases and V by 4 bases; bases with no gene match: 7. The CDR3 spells CASSSFGTSGRNEQYF. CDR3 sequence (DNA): TGTGCCAGCAGTTCGTTCGGGACTAGCGGGAGAAACGAGCAGTACTTC.

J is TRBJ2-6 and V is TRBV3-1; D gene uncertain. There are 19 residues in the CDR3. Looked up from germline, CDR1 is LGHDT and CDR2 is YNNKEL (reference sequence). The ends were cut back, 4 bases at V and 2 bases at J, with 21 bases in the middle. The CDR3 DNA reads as TGTGCCAGCAGCCCACCAAAGACACACTACCGGCCTGGGGCCAACGTCCTGACTTTC. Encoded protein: CASSPPKTHYRPGANVLTF. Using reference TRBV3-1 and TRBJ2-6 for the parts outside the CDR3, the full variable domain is DTAVSQTPKYLVTQMGNDKSIKCEQNLGHDTMYWYKQDSKKFLKIMFSYNNKELIINETVPNRFSPKSPDKAHLNLHINSLELGDSAVYFCASSPPKTHYRPGANVLTFGAGSRLTVL.

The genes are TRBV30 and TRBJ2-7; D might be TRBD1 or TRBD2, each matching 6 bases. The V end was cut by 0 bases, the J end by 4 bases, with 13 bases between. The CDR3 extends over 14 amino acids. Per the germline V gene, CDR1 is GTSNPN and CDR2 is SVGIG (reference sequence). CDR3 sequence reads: CAWSVGGSLYEQYF. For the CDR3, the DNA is TGTGCCTGGAGTGTAGGGGGGAGTTTATACGAGCAGTACTTC.

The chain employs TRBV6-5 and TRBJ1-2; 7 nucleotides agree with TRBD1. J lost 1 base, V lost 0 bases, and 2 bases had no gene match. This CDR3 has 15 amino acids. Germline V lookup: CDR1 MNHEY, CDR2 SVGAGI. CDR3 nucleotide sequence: TGTGCCAGCAGTTACTCGACAGGGAGTAACTATGGCTACACCTTC. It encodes CASSYSTGSNYGYTF.

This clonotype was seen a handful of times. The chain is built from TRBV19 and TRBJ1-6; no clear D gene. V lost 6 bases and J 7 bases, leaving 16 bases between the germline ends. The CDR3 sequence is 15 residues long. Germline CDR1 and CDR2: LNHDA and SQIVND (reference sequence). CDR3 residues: CASRKLNQKNSPLHF. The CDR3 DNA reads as TGTGCCAGTAGGAAATTAAACCAGAAAAATTCACCCCTCCACTTT.

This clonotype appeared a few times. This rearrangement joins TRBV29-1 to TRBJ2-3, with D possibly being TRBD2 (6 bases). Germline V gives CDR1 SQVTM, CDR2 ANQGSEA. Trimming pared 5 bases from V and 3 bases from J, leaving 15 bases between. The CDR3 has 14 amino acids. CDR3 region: CSVRGGTPTDTQYF. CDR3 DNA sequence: TGCAGCGTTAGGGGCGGGACCCCGACAGATACGCAGTATTTT.

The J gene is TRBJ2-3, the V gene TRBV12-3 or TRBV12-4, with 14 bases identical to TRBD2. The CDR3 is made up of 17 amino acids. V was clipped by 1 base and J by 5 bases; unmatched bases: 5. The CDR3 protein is CASSLGGGLAGGDTQYF. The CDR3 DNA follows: TGTGCCAGCAGTTTAGGGGGAGGACTAGCGGGAGGAGATACGCAGTATTTT.

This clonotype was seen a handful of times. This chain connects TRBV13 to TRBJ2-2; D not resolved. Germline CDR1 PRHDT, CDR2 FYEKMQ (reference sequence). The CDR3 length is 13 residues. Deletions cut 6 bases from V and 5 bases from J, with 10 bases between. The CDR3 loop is CASRKLGTGELFF. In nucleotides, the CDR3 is TGTGCCAGCAGGAAGTTAGGGACCGGGGAGCTGTTTTTT.

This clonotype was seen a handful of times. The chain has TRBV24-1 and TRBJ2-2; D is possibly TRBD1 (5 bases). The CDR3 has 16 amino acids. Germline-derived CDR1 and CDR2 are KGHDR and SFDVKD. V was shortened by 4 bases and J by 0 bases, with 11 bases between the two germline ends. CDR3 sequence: CATSDWTSANTGELFF. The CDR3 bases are TGTGCCACCAGTGACTGGACAAGCGCGAACACCGGGGAGCTGTTTTTT.

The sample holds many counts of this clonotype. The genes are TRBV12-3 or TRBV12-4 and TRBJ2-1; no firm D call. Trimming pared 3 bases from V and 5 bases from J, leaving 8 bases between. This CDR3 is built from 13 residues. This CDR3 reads CASSFLGNNEQFF. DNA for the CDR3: TGTGCCAGCAGTTTTCTAGGAAACAATGAGCAGTTCTTC.

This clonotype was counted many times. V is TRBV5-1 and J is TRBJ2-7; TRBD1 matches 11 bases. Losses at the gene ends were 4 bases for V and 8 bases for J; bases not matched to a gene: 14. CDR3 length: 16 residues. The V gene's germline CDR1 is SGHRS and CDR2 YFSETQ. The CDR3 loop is CASSAGTGGLIRKQYF. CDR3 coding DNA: TGCGCCAGCAGCGCTGGGACAGGGGGGCTCATACGGAAGCAGTACTTC.

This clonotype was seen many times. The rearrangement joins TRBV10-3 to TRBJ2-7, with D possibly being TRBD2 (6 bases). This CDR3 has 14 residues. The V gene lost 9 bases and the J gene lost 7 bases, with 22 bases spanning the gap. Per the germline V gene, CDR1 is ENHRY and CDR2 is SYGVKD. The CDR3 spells CAIRSGPGAGEQYF. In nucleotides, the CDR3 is TGTGCCATACGATCGGGCCCCGGCGCGGGGGAGCAGTACTTC.

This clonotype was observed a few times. CDR3 protein: CASTYTGELFF. The CDR3 region has the DNA TGTGCCAGCACCTACACCGGGGAGCTGTTTTTT. V usage is TRBV6-6 and J usage is TRBJ2-2; D gene unclear. V dropped 7 bases and J dropped 3 bases, with 3 bases sitting between them. In germline, CDR1 is MNHNY, CDR2 SVGAGI (reference sequence). The CDR3 is 11 amino acids.

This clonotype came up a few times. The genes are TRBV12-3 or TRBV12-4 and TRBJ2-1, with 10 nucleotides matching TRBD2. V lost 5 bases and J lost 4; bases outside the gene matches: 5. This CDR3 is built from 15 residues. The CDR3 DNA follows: TGTGCCAGCAGTGGAGCGGGAGGGCCTTACAATGAGCAGTTCTTC. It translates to CASSGAGGPYNEQFF.

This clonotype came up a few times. Here the CDR3 reads CASSLGSLQPQHF. For the CDR3, the DNA is TGTGCCAGCAGCTTAGGCAGTCTGCAGCCCCAGCATTTT. V is TRBV5-6 and J is TRBJ1-5; D gene unclear. CDR3 length equals 13 residues. Germline values: CDR1 SGHDT, CDR2 YYEEEE. V was cut by 2 bases and J by 7 bases, with 10 bases left in between.

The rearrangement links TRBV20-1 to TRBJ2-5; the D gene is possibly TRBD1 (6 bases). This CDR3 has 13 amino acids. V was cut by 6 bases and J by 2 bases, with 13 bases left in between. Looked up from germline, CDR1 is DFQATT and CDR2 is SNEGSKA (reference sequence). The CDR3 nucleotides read TGCAGTGCCCCGACGACAGGACAAGAGACCCAGTACTTC. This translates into CSAPTTGQETQYF.

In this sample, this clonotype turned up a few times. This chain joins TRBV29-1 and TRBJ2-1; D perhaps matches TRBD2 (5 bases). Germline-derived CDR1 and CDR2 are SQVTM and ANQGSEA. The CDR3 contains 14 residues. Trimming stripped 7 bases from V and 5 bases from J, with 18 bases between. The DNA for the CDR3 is TGCAGCGGAAGCGGTGGGAGAGGGAACAATGAGCAGTTCTTC. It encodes CSGSGGRGNNEQFF.

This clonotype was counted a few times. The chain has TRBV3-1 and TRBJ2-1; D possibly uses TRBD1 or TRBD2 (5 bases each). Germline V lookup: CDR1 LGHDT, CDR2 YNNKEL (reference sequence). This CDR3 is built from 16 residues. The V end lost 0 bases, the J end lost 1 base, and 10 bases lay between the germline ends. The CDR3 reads CASSQEAGTSYNEQFF. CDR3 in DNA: TGTGCCAGCAGCCAAGAAGCAGGGACGTCCTACAATGAGCAGTTCTTC.

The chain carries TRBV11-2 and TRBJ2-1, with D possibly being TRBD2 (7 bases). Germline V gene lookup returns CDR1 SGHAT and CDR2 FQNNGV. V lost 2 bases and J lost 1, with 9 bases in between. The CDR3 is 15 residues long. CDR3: CASSLRGGSYNEQFF. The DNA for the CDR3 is TGTGCCAGCAGCTTAAGGGGGGGATCCTACAATGAGCAGTTCTTC.

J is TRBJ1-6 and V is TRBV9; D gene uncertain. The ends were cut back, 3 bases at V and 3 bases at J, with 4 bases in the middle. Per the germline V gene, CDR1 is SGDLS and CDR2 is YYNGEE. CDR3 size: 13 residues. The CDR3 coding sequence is TGTGCCAGCAGCGGGAGCTATAATTCACCCCTCCACTTT. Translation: CASSGSYNSPLHF.

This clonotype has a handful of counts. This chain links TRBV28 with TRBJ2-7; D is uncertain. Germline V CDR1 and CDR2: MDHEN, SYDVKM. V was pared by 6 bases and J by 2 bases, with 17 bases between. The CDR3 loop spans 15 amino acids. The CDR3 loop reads CASRDSLPTAYEQYF. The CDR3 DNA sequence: TGTGCCAGCAGAGACTCTTTGCCAACGGCCTACGAGCAGTACTTC.

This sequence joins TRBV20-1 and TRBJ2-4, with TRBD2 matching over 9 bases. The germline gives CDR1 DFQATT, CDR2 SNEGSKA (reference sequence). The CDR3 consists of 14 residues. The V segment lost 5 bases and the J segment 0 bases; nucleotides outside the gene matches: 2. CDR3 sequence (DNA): TGCAGTGCTGGGACTAGCCGAGCCAAAAACATTCAGTACTTC. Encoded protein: CSAGTSRAKNIQYF.

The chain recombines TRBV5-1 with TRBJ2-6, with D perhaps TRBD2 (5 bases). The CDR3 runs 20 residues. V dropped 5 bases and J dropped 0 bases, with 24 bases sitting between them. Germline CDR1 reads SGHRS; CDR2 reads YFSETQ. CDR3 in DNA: TGCGCCAGCAGTCCTCGGGGTGGAGCGACCTCTCTCTCTGGGGCCAACGTCCTGACTTTC. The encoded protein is CASSPRGGATSLSGANVLTF. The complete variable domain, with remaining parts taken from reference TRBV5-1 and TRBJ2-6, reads KAGVTQTPRYLIKTRGQQVTLSCSPISGHRSVSWYQQTPGQGLQFLFEYFSETQRNKGNFPGRFSGRQFSNSRSEMNVSTLELGDSALYLCASSPRGGATSLSGANVLTFGAGSRLTVL.